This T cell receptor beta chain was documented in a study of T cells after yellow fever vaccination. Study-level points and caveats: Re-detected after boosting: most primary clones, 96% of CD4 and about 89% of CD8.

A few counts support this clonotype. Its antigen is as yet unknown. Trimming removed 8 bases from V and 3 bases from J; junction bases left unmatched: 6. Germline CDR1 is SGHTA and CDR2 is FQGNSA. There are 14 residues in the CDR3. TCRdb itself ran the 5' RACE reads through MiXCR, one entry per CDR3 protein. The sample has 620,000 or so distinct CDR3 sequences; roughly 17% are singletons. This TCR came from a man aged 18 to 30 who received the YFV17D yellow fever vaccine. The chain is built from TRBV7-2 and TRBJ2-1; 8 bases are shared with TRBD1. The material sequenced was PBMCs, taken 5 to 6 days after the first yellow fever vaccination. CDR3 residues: CASRGQENYNEQFF. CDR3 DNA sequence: TGTGCCAGCCGGGGACAGGAGAACTACAATGAGCAGTTCTTC.